The 8 T cell receptor beta chains reported below all come from one sample, sequenced in a study. The sorted Tregs were CD4+CD25+CD127-/low cells. TCRdb called the 5' RACE reads again in MiXCR, with one record for every CDR3 protein. The sample has under 11,000 distinct CDR3 sequences; over 25% are singletons. Sequenced input: Tregs sorted from a lymph node. These receptors were collected from a female donor with breast cancer.

In its sample, this clonotype was seen many times. The chain is built from TRBV5-1 and TRBJ2-3; D is unclear. Germline CDR1 reads SGHRS; CDR2 reads YFSETQ. The length of the CDR3 is 11 residues. V lost 6 bases to trimming and J lost 2 bases, with 4 bases between them. The CDR3 region is CASTYTDTQYF. As DNA, the CDR3 is TGCGCCAGCACCTACACAGATACGCAGTATTTT.

This clonotype counts as medium-sized (0.01 to 0.1%). This chain links TRBV12-3 or TRBV12-4 with TRBJ2-1; TRBD1 agrees at 7 bases. This CDR3 is built from 20 residues. The V gene end was trimmed by 5 bases and the J gene end by 0 bases; junction bases not matched to a gene: 19. The CDR3 nucleotides read TGTGCCAGCAGTCCCCAGGGGGTGGGTAGCGTAACTTCCTCCTACAATGAGCAGTTCTTC. Translating it yields CASSPQGVGSVTSSYNEQFF.

The CDR3 loop reads CATSGGLLTDTQYF. The CDR3 coding sequence is TGTGCCACCAGTGGAGGACTCCTCACAGATACGCAGTATTTT. The chain couples TRBV24-1 to TRBJ2-3, with a weak D call TRBD2 (5 bases). The V and J ends lost 5 bases and 2 bases respectively, with 10 bases between them. This CDR3 comprises 14 residues. Germline V gene sequence: CDR1 KGHDR, CDR2 SFDVKD.

By share of the sample, this clonotype is medium-sized. The chain combines TRBV4-1 with TRBJ1-1, with D perhaps matching TRBD1 (5 bases). The germline gives CDR1 MGHRA, CDR2 YSYEKL. The CDR3 is made up of 16 amino acids. The ends were cut back, 1 base at V and 0 bases at J, with 12 bases in the middle. CDR3 DNA sequence: TGCGCCAGCAGCCAAGCCCGGGGGGGAATGAACACTGAAGCTTTCTTT. Translating gives CASSQARGGMNTEAFF.

This clonotype was seen at least ten times. The gene calls are TRBV20-1 and TRBJ2-7, with 7 bases that match TRBD2. Germline CDR1 and CDR2: DFQATT and SNEGSKA (reference sequence). V was clipped by 4 bases and J by 2 bases; unmatched bases: 14. The CDR3 sequence is 16 residues long. CDR3 sequence: CSATGIAGPSPYEQYF. The CDR3 DNA reads as TGCAGTGCTACCGGAATAGCGGGTCCCTCCCCCTACGAGCAGTACTTC.

This clonotype was seen ten or more times. This rearrangement joins TRBV9 to TRBJ1-1; no definite D call. The CDR3 length is 13 residues. Trimming shortened V by 3 bases and J by 4 bases, and 10 bases separated the two germline ends. The V gene's germline CDR1 is SGDLS and CDR2 YYNGEE. In DNA form, the CDR3 reads TGTGCCAGCAGCGAGGCCTCGGGCACTGAAGCTTTCTTT. Protein product: CASSEASGTEAFF.

The table lists this clonotype with a few counts. A much larger clone lies one base from this, so it may be a read error. The chain recombines TRBV6-6 with TRBJ2-7; D perhaps matches TRBD2 (6 bases). The CDR3 totals 14 residues. Germline CDR1 reads MNHNY; CDR2 reads SVGAGI (reference sequence). V lost 4 bases and J lost 3, with 13 bases in between. The CDR3 region is CASSSPGLGYEQYF. The DNA of the CDR3 is TGTGCCAGCAGTTCCCCGGGACTGGGCTACGAGCAGTACTTC.

The rearrangement uses TRBV15 and TRBJ1-3, with a tentative D call TRBD1 (6 bases). Germline V gene sequence: CDR1 LNHNV, CDR2 YYDKDF (reference sequence). The CDR3 covers 16 residues. V was trimmed by 4 bases and J by 3 bases, leaving 16 bases between them. The chain's CDR3 is CATSIGGGQIGNTIYF. As DNA, the CDR3 is TGTGCCACCAGCATAGGGGGTGGGCAGATTGGAAACACCATATATTTT.